These 9 T cell receptor beta chains came from one sample sequenced in a study of OX40 agonist ivuxolimab in advanced cancers. The library was prepared using the immunoSEQ multiplex PCR assay. In TCRdb, the immuneACCESS table is reduced to in-frame sequences with V and J assigned. These tables do not hold every clone; where another copy was compared, an unresolved V gene accounts for under half, and the others remain unexplained. Counted in this sample were approximately 50,000 clones; approximately 88% of them appeared once. The leading ten clones occupy under 15% of the sample. The sample was CD4+ or CD8+ T cells sorted from blood, taken in a trial of the OX40 agonist ivuxolimab. All receptors come from an adult with an advanced solid tumor such as melanoma, head and neck, liver or kidney cancer.

The rearrangement uses TRBV18 and TRBJ1-2, with unresolved D. Germline V gene lookup returns CDR1 KGHSH and CDR2 LQKENI. V shed 2 bases and J shed 7 bases, with 8 bases lying between them. The CDR3 totals 12 residues. CDR3 coding DNA: TGTGCCAGCTCACCAGACTCGGGTGGCTACACCTTC. It yields the protein CASSPDSGGYTF. Complete variable domain (other parts from reference TRBV18 and TRBJ1-2): NAGVMQNPRHLVRRRGQEARLRCSPMKGHSHVYWYRQLPEEGLKFMVYLQKENIIDESGMPKERFSAEFPKEGPSILRIQQVVRGDSAAYFCASSPDSGGYTFGSGTRLTVV.

V usage is TRBV7-8 and J usage is TRBJ1-4; D unresolved. Germline V lookup: CDR1 SGHVS, CDR2 FQNEAQ. Trimming stripped 4 bases from V and 4 bases from J, with 7 bases between. The CDR3 consists of 13 residues. CDR3 protein: CASSYQSNEKLFF. The CDR3 DNA reads as TGTGCCAGCAGCTACCAGAGTAATGAAAAACTGTTTTTT.

This chain uses TRBV7-2 with TRBJ2-7; 9 positions agree with TRBD1. Germline CDR1 and CDR2: SGHTA and FQGNSA. The V segment lost 1 base and the J segment 3 bases; nucleotides outside the gene matches: 7. The CDR3 length is 16 residues. CDR3 sequence (DNA): TGTGCCAGCAGCTTAGAAGCGCCGGGACAGGGCTACGAGCAGTACTTC. Amino acid sequence: CASSLEAPGQGYEQYF.

The chain uses TRBV19 and TRBJ1-1; perhaps TRBD1 as D (5 bases). Germline CDR1 and CDR2: LNHDA and SQIVND (reference sequence). This CDR3 spans 14 amino acids. Deletions cut 6 bases from V and 3 bases from J, with 14 bases between. The CDR3 DNA follows: TGTGCCAGTAGGGGCCCAGGGTGGGACACTGAAGCTTTCTTT. Translating it yields CASRGPGWDTEAFF.

The chain links TRBV25-1 to TRBJ2-3; TRBD2 aligns across 14 bases. V gave up 7 bases and J gave up 5 bases; unmatched junction bases: 14. Per the germline V gene, CDR1 is MGHDK and CDR2 is SYGVNS. The length of the CDR3 is 18 residues. The CDR3 sequence is CASNECLGTSGREDTQYF. DNA of the CDR3: TGTGCCAGCAACGAATGTCTAGGGACTAGCGGGAGAGAAGATACGCAGTATTTT. Full variable domain (remainder filled in from reference TRBV25-1 and TRBJ2-3): EADIYQTPRYLVIGTGKKITLECSQTMGHDKMYWYQQDPGMELHLIHYSYGVNSTEKGDLSSESTVSRIRTEHFPLTLESARPSHTSQYLCASNECLGTSGREDTQYFGPGTRLTVL.

This clone was seen once. This sequence joins TRBV2 and TRBJ1-5, with D hard to call. Germline CDR1 reads SNHLY; CDR2 reads FYNNEI. V lost 3 bases, J lost 7 bases, and 10 bases lay in between. The CDR3 sequence is 13 residues long. CDR3 nucleotides: TGTGCCAGCAGTGATTCGAGAAACCAGCCCCAGCATTTT. The encoded protein is CASSDSRNQPQHF.

V and J are TRBV28 and TRBJ2-3, with TRBD2 matching 13 bases. The CDR3 consists of 16 residues. Germline CDR1 MDHEN, CDR2 SYDVKM. V dropped 8 bases and J dropped 3; count of bases not matched to a gene: 8. DNA of the CDR3: TGTGCCAGCGTTCATCCGGGACTAGCGGGAACAGATACGCAGTATTTT. Encoded protein: CASVHPGLAGTDTQYF. The whole variable domain, filled in from reference TRBV28 and TRBJ2-3, reads DVKVTQSSRYLVKRTGEKVFLECVQDMDHENMFWYRQDPGLGLRLIYFSYDVKMKEKGDIPEGYSVSREKKERFSLILESASTNQTSMYLCASVHPGLAGTDTQYFGPGTRLTVL.

The chain carries TRBV7-6 and TRBJ2-7, with 8 nucleotides matching TRBD1. CDR3 length equals 16 residues. The trim removed 5 bases at V and 5 bases at J, leaving 14 bases unmatched. The germline V gene encodes CDR1 SGHVS and CDR2 FNYEAQ. CDR3 bases: TGTGCCAGCAGCCCCGTTAGGCAGGGGGCCACGAACGAGCAGTACTTC. Its translation: CASSPVRQGATNEQYF.

This clone turned up a few times. V gene TRBV10-3 combines with J gene TRBJ2-1; 12 bases align to TRBD2. Trimming took 3 bases from V and 3 from J; bases not matched to a gene: 9. The length of the CDR3 is 18 residues. Germline V gene lookup returns CDR1 ENHRY and CDR2 SYGVKD. CDR3 DNA sequence: TGTGCCATCAGTGAAATACTAGCGGGGGGCCCAAACTACAATGAGCAGTTCTTC. As protein: CAISEILAGGPNYNEQFF.